The 20 T cell receptor beta chains below all came from one sample that was sequenced in a study of blood T cell repertoires in COVID-19. The assay was immunoSEQ multiplex PCR, and TCRdb's table has in-frame clones only and misses some. The sample includes more than 200,000 clones, 88% of them seen just once. Sequencing was done on a sample of peripheral blood. These receptors were collected from a man at least 80 years old with acute or convalescent COVID-19.

This clone was observed a handful of times. V and J are TRBV28 and TRBJ1-6; unclear D gene. V was trimmed by 8 bases and J by 5 bases, leaving 13 bases between them. Germline lookup yields CDR1 MDHEN and CDR2 SYDVKM. CDR3 length: 14 residues. The DNA for the CDR3 is TGTGCCAGCTTTCAAAACCCTAATAATTCACCCCTCCACTTT. Its protein product is CASFQNPNNSPLHF.

The V and J genes are TRBV7-6 and TRBJ2-1; 9 bases map to TRBD1. Trimming cost V 7 bases and J 0 bases; bases outside gene matches: 4. CDR1 SGHVS and CDR2 FNYEAQ come from the germline V gene. CDR3 length: 15 amino acids. The CDR3 sequence: CASIPGQGSYNEQFF. In DNA, the CDR3 is TGTGCCAGCATCCCGGGACAGGGCTCCTACAATGAGCAGTTCTTC.

The chain couples TRBV16 to TRBJ2-7; 8 bases are shared with TRBD2. The V gene's germline CDR1 is KGHSY and CDR2 FQNENV. V shed 2 bases, J shed 7 bases, and the junction held 4 bases outside the gene matches. The CDR3 is made up of 13 amino acids. The CDR3 protein is CASSQDGTSEQYF. CDR3 DNA: TGTGCCAGCAGCCAAGACGGGACTAGTGAGCAGTACTTC.

The chain recombines TRBV7-2 with TRBJ1-3, with TRBD1 as a possible D gene (6 bases). Trimming stripped 5 bases from V and 2 bases from J, with 16 bases between. The CDR3 contains 16 residues. The germline V gene encodes CDR1 SGHTA and CDR2 FQGNSA. The CDR3 DNA follows: TGTGCCAGCAGCACGCGGACAGTCACTGCTGGAAACACCATATATTTT. It codes for CASSTRTVTAGNTIYF. Filled out from reference TRBV7-2 and TRBJ1-3, the complete variable domain reads GAGVSQSPSNKVTEKGKDVELRCDPISGHTALYWYRQSLGQGLEFLIYFQGNSAPDKSGLPSDRFSAERTGGSVSTLTIQRTQQEDSAVYLCASSTRTVTAGNTIYFGEGSWLTVV.

This clone was picked up a small number of times. This chain joins TRBV11-2 and TRBJ2-7; D is ambiguous. V lost 5 bases to trimming and J lost 5 bases, with 10 bases between them. CDR3 size: 12 residues. The germline gives CDR1 SGHAT, CDR2 FQNNGV. The CDR3 here is CASSPRSNEQYF. CDR3 sequence (DNA): TGTGCCAGCAGCCCTAGAAGCAACGAGCAGTACTTC.

The chain is built from TRBV7-2 and TRBJ2-1; D is undetermined. V lost 4 bases, J lost 5 bases, and 9 bases lay in between. The CDR3 contains 13 residues. The germline V gene has CDR1 SGHTA and CDR2 FQGNSA. DNA of the CDR3: TGTGCCAGCAGCTCCCCCATTGACAATGAGCAGTTCTTC. Translated, it gives CASSSPIDNEQFF.

This clone has just a few counts. The rearrangement uses TRBV5-6 and TRBJ2-5; possibly TRBD2 for D (5 bases). CDR3 length: 14 residues. The V end lost 4 bases, the J end lost 3 bases, and 13 bases lay between the germline ends. Germline V gives CDR1 SGHDT, CDR2 YYEEEE. In nucleotides, the CDR3 is TGTGCCAGCAGCCCGACTACCCCAGAAGAGACCCAGTACTTC. As protein: CASSPTTPEETQYF.

The J gene is TRBJ2-7, the V gene TRBV19, with 10 bases that match TRBD1. The germline gives CDR1 LNHDA, CDR2 SQIVND (reference sequence). This CDR3 region has 15 residues. V was clipped by 6 bases and J by 3 bases; unmatched bases: 8. In nucleotides, the CDR3 is TGTGCCAGTAGGAAGGAGGACAGGGGGTTCTACGAGCAGTACTTC. Translating gives CASRKEDRGFYEQYF.

This rearrangement joins TRBV6-6 to TRBJ2-3; 7 bases map to TRBD1. Per the germline V gene, CDR1 is MNHNY and CDR2 is SVGAGI (reference sequence). Unmatched junction bases numbered 8, after V lost 10 bases and J lost 4 bases. CDR3 length equals 13 residues. CDR3 protein: CATHRGVPDTQYF. The CDR3 DNA sequence: TGTGCCACTCACAGGGGTGTGCCAGATACGCAGTATTTT.

The J gene is TRBJ1-2, the V gene TRBV19; 7 bases are shared with TRBD1. CDR1 is LNHDA and CDR2 is SQIVND in the germline V gene (reference sequence). The CDR3 has 13 residues. V lost 6 bases to trimming and J lost 3 bases; unmatched junction nucleotides: 4. CDR3 amino acids: CASSGQVYYGYTF. Here the CDR3 DNA reads TGTGCCAGTAGCGGACAGGTTTACTATGGCTACACCTTC.

J is TRBJ1-5 and V is TRBV4-1; 7 positions agree with TRBD1. The CDR3 runs to 14 residues. Trimming at V came to 1 base and at J to 7 bases, leaving 4 bases not matched to a gene. The V gene's germline CDR1 is MGHRA and CDR2 YSYEKL. The CDR3: CASSQAGQRQPQHF. CDR3 DNA sequence: TGCGCCAGCAGCCAAGCGGGACAGAGGCAGCCCCAGCATTTT.

The V and J genes are TRBV4-3 and TRBJ1-5; D ambiguous. The CDR3 has 17 amino acids. Trimming removed 4 bases at V and 0 bases at J, with 16 bases between. The germline V gene encodes CDR1 LGHNA and CDR2 YSLEER. The CDR3 coding sequence is TGCGCCAGCAGCCCAACTAACGGACGGGATAGCAATCAGCCCCAGCATTTT. This gives the protein CASSPTNGRDSNQPQHF.

The V gene is TRBV6-5, the J gene TRBJ2-1; 9 nucleotides align to TRBD1. CDR1 is MNHEY, CDR2 SVGAGI, per germline. Trimming took 4 bases from V and 4 from J; bases not matched to a gene: 8. The CDR3 sequence is 16 residues long. CDR3 protein: CASSLQGGTGYNEQFF. CDR3 nucleotides: TGTGCCAGCAGTTTACAAGGGGGGACAGGGTACAATGAGCAGTTCTTC.

Turning to this clone: Additional DNA sequences in this sample encode the identical CDR3. The rearrangement uses TRBV4-1 and TRBJ1-5; possibly TRBD1 for D (5 bases). The CDR3 length is 15 residues. V lost 1 base and J lost 5, with 12 bases in between. The V gene's germline CDR1 is MGHRA and CDR2 YSYEKL. The CDR3 bases are TGCGCCAGCAGCCAAGTCGGCCAGGGCGATCAGCCCCAGCATTTT. This encodes CASSQVGQGDQPQHF.

V gene TRBV7-9 combines with J gene TRBJ2-3; a possible D gene is TRBD1 (5 bases). V was clipped by 5 bases and J by 3 bases, with 12 bases between them. Germline V gene lookup returns CDR1 SEHNR and CDR2 FQNEAQ (reference sequence). The CDR3 totals 14 residues. The CDR3 DNA reads TGTGCCAGCAGCCTTGACAGTGCGACAGATACGCAGTATTTT. Amino acids: CASSLDSATDTQYF. Full variable domain (missing parts from reference TRBV7-9 and TRBJ2-3): DTGVSQNPRHKITKRGQNVTFRCDPISEHNRLYWYRQTLGQGPEFLTYFQNEAQLEKSRLLSDRFSAERPKGSFSTLEIQRTEQGDSAMYLCASSLDSATDTQYFGPGTRLTVL.

This clone was found a few times. V is TRBV6-4 and J is TRBJ2-2; tentative D call: TRBD1 (5 bases). The CDR3 has 13 amino acids. V was pared by 4 bases and J by 5 bases, with 8 bases between. In germline, CDR1 is MRHNA, CDR2 SNTAGT. CDR3 in amino acids: CASSGAGTGELFF. The DNA of the CDR3 is TGTGCCAGCAGTGGGGCAGGGACCGGGGAGCTGTTTTTT.

The V call is TRBV5-1, the J call TRBJ2-5; TRBD1 matches 9 bases. The CDR3 has 14 residues. V dropped 4 bases and J dropped 4; count of bases not matched to a gene: 5. From germline, CDR1 is SGHRS and CDR2 YFSETQ. CDR3 protein: CASSAQTGGETQYF. Here the CDR3 DNA reads TGCGCCAGCAGCGCCCAGACAGGGGGAGAGACCCAGTACTTC.

With regard to this clone: Germline and junction disagree at one end, which may indicate a read error. This rearrangement joins TRBV4-1 to TRBJ1-2; 8 bases fit TRBD1. CDR3 length equals 15 residues. Germline V CDR1 and CDR2: MGHRA, YSYEKL. The CDR3: CASSQEPGGEYGYTF. Here the CDR3 DNA reads TGCGCCAGCAGTCAAGAGCCAGGGGGCGAGTATGGCTACACCTTC.

This chain joins TRBV7-2 and TRBJ1-3; maybe TRBD1 (5 bases). The CDR3 loop spans 14 amino acids. V was pared by 3 bases and J by 2 bases, with 8 bases between. Germline CDR1 SGHTA, CDR2 FQGNSA. CDR3 amino acids: CASSLSGPGNTIYF. DNA of the CDR3: TGTGCCAGCAGCTTGTCAGGGCCTGGAAACACCATATATTTT.

The J gene is TRBJ2-7, the V gene TRBV9; the match to TRBD1 covers 8 bases. The V segment lost 1 base and the J segment 1 base; nucleotides outside the gene matches: 4. The CDR3 is made up of 15 amino acids. CDR1 and CDR2 from the germline V gene are SGDLS and YYNGEE. The CDR3 nucleotides read TGTGCCAGCAGCGTAACGGGGACAGGTTCCTACGAGCAGTACTTC. It specifies CASSVTGTGSYEQYF.